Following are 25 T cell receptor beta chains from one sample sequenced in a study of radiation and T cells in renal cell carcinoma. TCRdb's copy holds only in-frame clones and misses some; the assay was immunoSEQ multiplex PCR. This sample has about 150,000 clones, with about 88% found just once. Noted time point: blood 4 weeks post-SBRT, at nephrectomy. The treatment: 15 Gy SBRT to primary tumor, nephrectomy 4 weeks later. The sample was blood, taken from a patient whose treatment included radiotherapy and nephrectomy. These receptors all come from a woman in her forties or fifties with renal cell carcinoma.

The CDR3 region has the DNA TGTGCCAGCAGCCACAATACAGGGGGATCAGATACGCAGTATTTT. It is translated as CASSHNTGGSDTQYF. This chain uses TRBV7-2 with TRBJ2-3; the match to TRBD1 covers 8 bases. The CDR3 totals 15 residues. The V gene's germline CDR1 is SGHTA and CDR2 FQGNSA. The J segment lost 4 bases and the V segment lost 5 bases, leaving 8 bases of the junction unmatched.

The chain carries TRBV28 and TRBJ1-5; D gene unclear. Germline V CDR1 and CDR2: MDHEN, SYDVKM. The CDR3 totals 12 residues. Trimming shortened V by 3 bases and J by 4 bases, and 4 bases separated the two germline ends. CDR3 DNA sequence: TGTGCCAGCAGTTTTAGTAATCAGCCCCAGCATTTT. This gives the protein CASSFSNQPQHF.

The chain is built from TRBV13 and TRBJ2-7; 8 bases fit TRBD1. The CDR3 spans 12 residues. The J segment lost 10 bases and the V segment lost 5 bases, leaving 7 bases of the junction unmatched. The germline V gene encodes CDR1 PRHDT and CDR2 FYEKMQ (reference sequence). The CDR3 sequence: CASSLDRGEQYF. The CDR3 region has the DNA TGTGCCAGCAGCCTAGACAGGGGCGAACAGTACTTC.

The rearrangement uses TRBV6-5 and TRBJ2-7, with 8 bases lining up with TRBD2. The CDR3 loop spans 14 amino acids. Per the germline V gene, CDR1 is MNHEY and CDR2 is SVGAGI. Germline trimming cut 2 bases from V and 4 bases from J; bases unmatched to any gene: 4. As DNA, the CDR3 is TGTGCCAGCAGTTACGCGGGGGGCATTTACGAGCAGTACTTC. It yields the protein CASSYAGGIYEQYF.

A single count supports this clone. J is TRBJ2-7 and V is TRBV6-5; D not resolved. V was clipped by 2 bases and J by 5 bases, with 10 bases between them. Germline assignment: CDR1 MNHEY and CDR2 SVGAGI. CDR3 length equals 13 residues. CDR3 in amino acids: CASSYTQGDEQYF. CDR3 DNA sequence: TGTGCCAGCAGTTACACGCAAGGAGACGAGCAGTACTTC.

CDR3 sequence reads: CASSIQSGAYEQYF. In nucleotides, the CDR3 is TGTGCCAGCAGTATCCAAAGCGGGGCCTACGAGCAGTACTTC. The chain carries TRBV28 and TRBJ2-7; 7 bases are shared with TRBD2. Trimming removed 5 bases from V and 2 bases from J; junction bases left unmatched: 6. This CDR3 has 14 amino acids. Germline-derived CDR1 and CDR2 are MDHEN and SYDVKM.

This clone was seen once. CDR3 sequence: CASSVSGDSTDTQYF. For the CDR3, the DNA is TGTGCCAGCAGTGTTAGCGGGGATAGCACAGATACGCAGTATTTT. The V call is TRBV6-1, the J call TRBJ2-3, with TRBD2 identical over 8 bases. This CDR3 comprises 15 residues. Germline V gene sequence: CDR1 MNHNS, CDR2 SASEGT. Trimming removed 4 bases from V and 0 bases from J; junction bases left unmatched: 3.

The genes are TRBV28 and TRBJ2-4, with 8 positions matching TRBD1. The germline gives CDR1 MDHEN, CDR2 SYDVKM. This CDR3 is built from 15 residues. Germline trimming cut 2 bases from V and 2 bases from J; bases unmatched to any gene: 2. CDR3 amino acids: CASSLTGGTKNIQYF. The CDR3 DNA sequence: TGTGCCAGCAGTTTAACAGGGGGGACCAAAAACATTCAGTACTTC.

CDR3 residues: CASSREGSIPGANVLTF. The CDR3 nucleotides read TGTGCCAGCAGCCGGGAGGGAAGCATCCCGGGGGCCAACGTCCTGACTTTC. The chain joins TRBV5-4 to TRBJ2-6; TRBD2 matches at 8 bases. The ends lost 4 bases at V and 4 bases at J; junction bases unmatched: 10. The CDR3 loop spans 17 amino acids. CDR1 is SGHNT and CDR2 is YYREEE in the germline V gene (reference sequence).

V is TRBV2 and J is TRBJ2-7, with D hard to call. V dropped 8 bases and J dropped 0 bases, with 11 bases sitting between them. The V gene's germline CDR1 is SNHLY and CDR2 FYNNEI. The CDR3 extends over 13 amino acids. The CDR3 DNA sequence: TGTGCCAGCGCCGAGCTGTTCTCCTACGAGCAGTACTTC. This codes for CASAELFSYEQYF. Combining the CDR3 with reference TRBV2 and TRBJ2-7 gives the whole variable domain EPEVTQTPSHQVTQMGQEVILRCVPISNHLYFYWYRQILGQKVEFLVSFYNNEISEKSEIFDDQFSVERPDGSNFTLKIRSTKLEDSAMYFCASAELFSYEQYFGPGTRLTVT.

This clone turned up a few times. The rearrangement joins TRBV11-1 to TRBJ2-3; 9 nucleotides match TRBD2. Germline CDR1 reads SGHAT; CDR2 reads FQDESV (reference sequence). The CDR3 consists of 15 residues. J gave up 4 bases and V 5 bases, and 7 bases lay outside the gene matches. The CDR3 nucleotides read TGTGCCAGCAGCCGTAGCGGGAGTAAGTCAGATACGCAGTATTTT. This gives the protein CASSRSGSKSDTQYF. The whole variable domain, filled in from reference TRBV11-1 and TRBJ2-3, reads EAEVAQSPRYKITEKSQAVAFWCDPISGHATLYWYRQILGQGPELLVQFQDESVVDDSQLPKDRFSAERLKGVDSTLKIQPAELGDSAMYLCASSRSGSKSDTQYFGPGTRLTVL.

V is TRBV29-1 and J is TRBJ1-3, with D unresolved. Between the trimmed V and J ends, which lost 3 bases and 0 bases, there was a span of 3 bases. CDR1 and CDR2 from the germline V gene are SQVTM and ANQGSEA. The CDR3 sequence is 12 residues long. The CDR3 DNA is TGCAGCGTTGACAGCTCTGGAAACACCATATATTTT. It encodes CSVDSSGNTIYF.

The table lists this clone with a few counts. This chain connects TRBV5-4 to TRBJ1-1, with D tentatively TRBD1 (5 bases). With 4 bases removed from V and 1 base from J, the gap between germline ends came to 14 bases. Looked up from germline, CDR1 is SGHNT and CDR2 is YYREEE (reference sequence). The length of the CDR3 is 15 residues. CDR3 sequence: CASSQWTYGNTEAFF. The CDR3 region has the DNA TGTGCCAGCAGCCAATGGACATACGGGAACACTGAAGCTTTCTTT.

The CDR3 DNA is TGCGCCAGCAGACCGCCAGGGGACGGGACCGGGGAGCTGTTTTTT. This gives the protein CASRPPGDGTGELFF. J is TRBJ2-2 and V is TRBV5-1; the D gene is possibly TRBD1 (6 bases). Trimming left V 5 bases short and J 5 bases short, with 16 bases between. From germline, CDR1 is SGHRS and CDR2 YFSETQ. The CDR3 totals 15 residues.

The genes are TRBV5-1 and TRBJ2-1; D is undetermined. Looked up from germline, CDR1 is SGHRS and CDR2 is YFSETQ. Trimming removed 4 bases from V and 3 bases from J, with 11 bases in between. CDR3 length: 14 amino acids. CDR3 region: CASSPVADYNEQFF. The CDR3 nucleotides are TGCGCCAGCAGCCCCGTGGCAGACTACAATGAGCAGTTCTTC.

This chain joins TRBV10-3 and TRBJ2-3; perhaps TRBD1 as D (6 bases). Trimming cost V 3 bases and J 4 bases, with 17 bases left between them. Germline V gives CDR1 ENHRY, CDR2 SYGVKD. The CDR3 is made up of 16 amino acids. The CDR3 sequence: CAISDPPRTAADTQYF. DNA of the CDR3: TGTGCCATCAGTGACCCTCCGAGGACAGCGGCAGATACGCAGTATTTT.

The CDR3 DNA follows: TGTGCCAGCAGCGCCTTTCAGGGCGGAATCGGGGAGCTGTTTTTT. It specifies CASSAFQGGIGELFF. V usage is TRBV9 and J usage is TRBJ2-2; tentatively, D is TRBD1 (5 bases). The length of the CDR3 is 15 residues. Germline loops: CDR1 SGDLS, CDR2 YYNGEE. The germline V and J ends were trimmed by 3 bases and 7 bases, with 16 bases remaining between them. The full variable domain, in which reference TRBV9 and TRBJ2-2 provide the parts outside the CDR3, is DSGVTQTPKHLITATGQRVTLRCSPRSGDLSVYWYQQSLDQGLQFLIQYYNGEERAKGNILERFSAQQFPDLHSELNLSSLELGDSALYFCASSAFQGGIGELFFGEGSRLTVL.

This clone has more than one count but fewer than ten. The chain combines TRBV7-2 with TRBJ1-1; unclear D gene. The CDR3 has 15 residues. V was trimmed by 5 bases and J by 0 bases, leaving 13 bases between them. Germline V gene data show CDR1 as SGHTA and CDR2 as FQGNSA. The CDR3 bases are TGTGCCAGCAGCCAAATGGGAGGTATGAACACTGAAGCTTTCTTT. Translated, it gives CASSQMGGMNTEAFF.

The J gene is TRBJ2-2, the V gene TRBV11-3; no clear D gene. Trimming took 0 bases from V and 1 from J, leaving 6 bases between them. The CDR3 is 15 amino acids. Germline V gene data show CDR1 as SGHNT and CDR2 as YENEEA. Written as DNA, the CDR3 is TGTGCCAGCAGCTTAGAGGCAGGGAACACCGGGGAGCTGTTTTTT. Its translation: CASSLEAGNTGELFF. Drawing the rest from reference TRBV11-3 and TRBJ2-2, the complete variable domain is EAGVVQSPRYKIIEKKQPVAFWCNPISGHNTLYWYLQNLGQGPELLIRYENEEAVDDSQLPKDRFSAERLKGVDSTLKIQPAELGDSAVYLCASSLEAGNTGELFFGEGSRLTVL.

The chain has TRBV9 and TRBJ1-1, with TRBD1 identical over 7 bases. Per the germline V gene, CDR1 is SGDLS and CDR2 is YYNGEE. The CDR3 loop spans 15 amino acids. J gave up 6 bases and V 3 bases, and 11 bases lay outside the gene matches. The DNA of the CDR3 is TGTGCCAGCAGCGCCGGGACAGAGCCGGGCGCTGAAGCTTTCTTT. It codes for CASSAGTEPGAEAFF.

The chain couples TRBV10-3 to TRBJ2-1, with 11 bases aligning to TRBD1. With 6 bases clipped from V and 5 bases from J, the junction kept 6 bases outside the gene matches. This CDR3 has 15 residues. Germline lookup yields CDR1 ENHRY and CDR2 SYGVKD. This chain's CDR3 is CAIRLGTGGNNEQFF. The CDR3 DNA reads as TGTGCCATCAGGCTAGGGACAGGGGGGAACAATGAGCAGTTCTTC.

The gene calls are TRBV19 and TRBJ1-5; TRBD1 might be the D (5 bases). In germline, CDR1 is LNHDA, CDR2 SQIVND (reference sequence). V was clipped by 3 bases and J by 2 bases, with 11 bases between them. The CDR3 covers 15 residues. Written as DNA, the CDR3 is TGTGCCAGTAGTATCACAGCGGGGGGCAATCAGCCCCAGCATTTT. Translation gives CASSITAGGNQPQHF.

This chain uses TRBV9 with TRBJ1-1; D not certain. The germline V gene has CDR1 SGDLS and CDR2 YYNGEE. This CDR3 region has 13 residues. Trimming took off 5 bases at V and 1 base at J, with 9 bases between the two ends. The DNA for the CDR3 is TGTGCCAGCAGTGCCCCACCGAACACTGAAGCTTTCTTT. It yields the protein CASSAPPNTEAFF.

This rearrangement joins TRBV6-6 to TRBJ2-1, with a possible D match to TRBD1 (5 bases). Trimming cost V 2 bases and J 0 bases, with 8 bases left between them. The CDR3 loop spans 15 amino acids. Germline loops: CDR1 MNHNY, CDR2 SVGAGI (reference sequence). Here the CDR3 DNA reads TGTGCCAGCAGTTACCTAGGGGACTCCTACAATGAGCAGTTCTTC. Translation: CASSYLGDSYNEQFF.

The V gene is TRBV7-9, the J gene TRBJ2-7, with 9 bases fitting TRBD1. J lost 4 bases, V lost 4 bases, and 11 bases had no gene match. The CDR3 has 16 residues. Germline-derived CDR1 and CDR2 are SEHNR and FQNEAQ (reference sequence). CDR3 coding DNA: TGTGCCAGCAGCTCAAGGTCCCGGGACAGGGTATACGAGCAGTACTTC. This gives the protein CASSSRSRDRVYEQYF. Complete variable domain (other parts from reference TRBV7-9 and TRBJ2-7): DTGVSQNPRHKITKRGQNVTFRCDPISEHNRLYWYRQTLGQGPEFLTYFQNEAQLEKSRLLSDRFSAERPKGSFSTLEIQRTEQGDSAMYLCASSSRSRDRVYEQYFGPGTRLTVT.